The clone carrying this T cell receptor (beta chain) was observed a few times. Its antigen remains unidentified. The diagnostic workup employed clinical symptoms, serum thyroxine, TRAb, thyroid ultrasound and orbital computed tomography. Amplifying from RNA transcripts, the study obtained TCR beta CDR3 regions. HTBI primers were employed in first-round RT-PCR, then a second-round multiplex PCR followed. MiXCR was run by TCRdb on the multiplex PCR reads, yielding one entry per CDR3 protein. In the table there are 300,000 to 450,000 distinct CDR3 sequences, 17% of which are singletons. The sample is drawn from a study of Graves' ophthalmopathy and Graves' hyperthyroidism. Study-wide points: Blood samples also showed most expanded thyroid clonotypes exceeding 0.001 frequency. At about 70% sensitivity and 72.22% specificity, the model predicted progression of the ophthalmopathy.

This CDR3 contains 13 residues. Germline CDR1 is LGHDT and CDR2 is YNNKEL (reference sequence). V gave up 8 bases and J gave up 1 base, with 12 bases separating them. This TCR derives from an adult woman with stable Graves' hyperthyroidism. Sequencing used peripheral blood. This chain joins TRBV3-1 and TRBJ2-7; D tentatively fits TRBD1 or TRBD2 (5 bases each). CDR3 protein: CASRRDQSYEQYF. Written as DNA, the CDR3 is TGTGCCAGCCGTCGGGACCAATCCTACGAGCAGTACTTC.